Shown below are 12 T cell receptor beta chains from a single sample sequenced in a study of cytomegalovirus exposure and HLA in healthy donors (TCRdb year 2017). Library preparation used the immunoSEQ multiplex PCR assay. A mixture of 60 forward primers for TCR Vbeta segments and 13 reverse primers for TCR Jbeta segments was used in the multiplex PCR. TCRdb mirrors the immuneACCESS table, restricted to in-frame sequences. Some clones are absent from its copies; in checked studies, under half trace to an unresolved V gene, and the reason for the others is unknown. The table for this sample lists about 86,000 clones; about 70% of them were counted only once. The top ten hold 8.2% of the sample. The sample was PBMCs. Every receptor here comes from a man in his fifties or sixties in good health and CMV-seronegative.

This clone has only one observation. This chain joins TRBV11-2 and TRBJ2-3; 7 nucleotides agree with TRBD2. The CDR3 is made up of 18 amino acids. Germline CDR1 reads SGHAT; CDR2 reads FQNNGV. V lost 0 bases to trimming and J lost 4 bases; unmatched junction nucleotides: 13. The CDR3 region is CASSLEGGQRDRADTQYF. In DNA, the CDR3 is TGTGCCAGCAGCTTAGAAGGTGGTCAGCGGGATCGCGCAGATACGCAGTATTTT.

This clone was seen a few times. The V and J genes are TRBV28 and TRBJ1-2; 9 bases map to TRBD1. The length of the CDR3 is 15 residues. The V gene's germline CDR1 is MDHEN and CDR2 SYDVKM. V was clipped by 3 bases and J by 5 bases; unmatched bases: 7. Here the CDR3 DNA reads TGTGCCAGCAGTTTTGATACAGGGGGCGCGTATGGCTACACCTTC. Its protein product is CASSFDTGGAYGYTF.

The genes are TRBV2 and TRBJ2-5; D is ambiguous. The CDR3 has 12 residues. The V gene's germline CDR1 is SNHLY and CDR2 FYNNEI. Between the trimmed V and J ends, which lost 7 bases and 4 bases, there was a span of 10 bases. The DNA of the CDR3 is TGTGCCAGCATGGATCTAGGAGAGACCCAGTACTTC. Amino acid sequence: CASMDLGETQYF.

The rearrangement links TRBV19 to TRBJ2-5, with 7 bases aligning to TRBD2. CDR3 size: 17 residues. Trimming removed 3 bases from V and 4 bases from J; junction bases left unmatched: 14. Germline V gene lookup returns CDR1 LNHDA and CDR2 SQIVND (reference sequence). CDR3: CASSILAGPKLPETQYF. CDR3 DNA: TGTGCCAGTAGTATTTTAGCGGGTCCGAAATTACCAGAGACCCAGTACTTC.

The rearrangement uses TRBV7-9 and TRBJ1-1, with D perhaps matching TRBD1 (5 bases). With 2 bases removed from V and 5 bases from J, the gap between germline ends came to 12 bases. This CDR3 contains 14 residues. CDR1 and CDR2 from the germline V gene are SEHNR and FQNEAQ (reference sequence). CDR3 residues: CASSLSGLGTEAFF. The CDR3 DNA sequence: TGTGCCAGCAGCTTATCAGGGCTTGGGACTGAAGCTTTCTTT. Combining the CDR3 with reference TRBV7-9 and TRBJ1-1 gives the whole variable domain DTGVSQNPRHKITKRGQNVTFRCDPISEHNRLYWYRQTLGQGPEFLTYFQNEAQLEKSRLLSDRFSAERPKGSFSTLEIQRTEQGDSAMYLCASSLSGLGTEAFFGQGTRLTVV.

Of note for this clone: The same CDR3 arises from other DNA sequences in this sample as well. The chain carries TRBV6-6 and TRBJ1-6, with D hard to call. Germline V gives CDR1 MNHNY, CDR2 SVGAGI (reference sequence). This CDR3 has 16 amino acids. The V end was cut by 4 bases, the J end by 0 bases, with 10 bases between. The CDR3 coding sequence is TGTGCCAGCAGTTCAAGAGAGAGCTCCTATAATTCACCCCTCCACTTT. This translates into CASSSRESSYNSPLHF.

This clone showed up just once. The chain uses TRBV5-4 and TRBJ1-2; D is undetermined. The CDR3 is made up of 12 amino acids. From germline, CDR1 is SGHNT and CDR2 YYREEE (reference sequence). Trimming stripped 4 bases from V and 6 bases from J, with 10 bases between. The DNA for the CDR3 is TGTGCCAGCAGCCGGGAGGGCGATGGCTACACCTTC. The encoded protein is CASSREGDGYTF. The full variable domain, its missing parts supplied by reference TRBV5-4 and TRBJ1-2, is ETGVTQSPTHLIKTRGQQVTLRCSSQSGHNTVSWYQQALGQGPQFIFQYYREEENGRGNFPPRFSGLQFPNYSSELNVNALELDDSALYLCASSREGDGYTFGSGTRLTVV.

The chain links TRBV25-1 to TRBJ1-1; TRBD1 is a possible D gene (6 bases). Germline lookup yields CDR1 MGHDK and CDR2 SYGVNS. Trimming took 6 bases from V and 5 from J, leaving 16 bases between them. The CDR3 runs to 14 residues. CDR3 nucleotide sequence: TGTGCCAGCAGAAGAACAGGGTTTGGGACTGAAGCTTTCTTT. Protein: CASRRTGFGTEAFF.

V gene TRBV5-6 combines with J gene TRBJ2-1, with 8 bases identical to TRBD2. Germline CDR1 and CDR2: SGHDT and YYEEEE. CDR3 size: 15 residues. V shed 0 bases, J shed 4 bases, and the junction held 3 bases outside the gene matches. Here the CDR3 reads CASSLAGGLYNEQFF. The CDR3 coding sequence is TGTGCCAGCAGCTTGGCGGGAGGGCTATACAATGAGCAGTTCTTC.

V is TRBV7-2 and J is TRBJ2-7; 8 nucleotides line up with TRBD2. V lost 5 bases and J lost 3; bases outside the gene matches: 3. The CDR3 loop spans 13 amino acids. The germline V gene has CDR1 SGHTA and CDR2 FQGNSA. CDR3 residues: CASSRGLDYEQYF. DNA of the CDR3: TGTGCCAGCAGCCGGGGACTAGACTACGAGCAGTACTTC. The full variable domain, its missing parts supplied by reference TRBV7-2 and TRBJ2-7, is GAGVSQSPSNKVTEKGKDVELRCDPISGHTALYWYRQSLGQGLEFLIYFQGNSAPDKSGLPSDRFSAERTGGSVSTLTIQRTQQEDSAVYLCASSRGLDYEQYFGPGTRLTVT.

V usage is TRBV5-1 and J usage is TRBJ1-1; weak D call: TRBD1 (6 bases). The CDR3 covers 13 residues. The germline gives CDR1 SGHRS, CDR2 YFSETQ. V was pared by 3 bases and J by 1 base, with 7 bases between. The CDR3 nucleotides are TGCGCCAGCAGCTCGACAGGGAACACTGAAGCTTTCTTT. Translation gives CASSSTGNTEAFF.

The V gene is TRBV4-2, the J gene TRBJ2-3; the D gene is possibly TRBD2 (5 bases). This CDR3 spans 15 amino acids. V lost 5 bases and J lost 5, with 17 bases in between. Germline V gene data show CDR1 as LGHNA and CDR2 as YNFKEQ. CDR3 loop: CASSAPTSSGDTQYF. CDR3 sequence (DNA): TGTGCCAGCAGCGCGCCTACTAGTTCCGGAGATACGCAGTATTTT.